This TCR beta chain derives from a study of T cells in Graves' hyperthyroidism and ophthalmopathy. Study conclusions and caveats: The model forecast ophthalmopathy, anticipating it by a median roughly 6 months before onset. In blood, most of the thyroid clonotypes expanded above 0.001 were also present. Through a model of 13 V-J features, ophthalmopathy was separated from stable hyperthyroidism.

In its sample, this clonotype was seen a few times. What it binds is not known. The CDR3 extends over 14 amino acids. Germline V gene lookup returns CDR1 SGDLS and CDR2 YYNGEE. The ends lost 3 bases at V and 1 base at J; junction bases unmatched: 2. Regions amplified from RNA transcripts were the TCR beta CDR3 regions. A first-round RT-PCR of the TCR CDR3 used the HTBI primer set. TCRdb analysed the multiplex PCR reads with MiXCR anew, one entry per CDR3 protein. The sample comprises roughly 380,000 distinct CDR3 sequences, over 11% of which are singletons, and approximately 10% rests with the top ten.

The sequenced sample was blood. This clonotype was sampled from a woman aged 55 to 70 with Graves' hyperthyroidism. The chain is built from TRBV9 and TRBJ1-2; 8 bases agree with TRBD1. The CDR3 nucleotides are TGTGCCAGCAGCGGGACAGGGTATAACTATGGCTACACCTTC. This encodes CASSGTGYNYGYTF.